The text below deals with one TCR beta chain. Its target is unknown. The DNA ends 3 residues before the CDR3 does, and the rest of the CDR3 is filled in from the germline J gene. This sample is drawn from a study of Tregs in tolerant kidney transplant recipients. Turning to the study itself: Recipients received nonmyeloablative bone marrow transplants from related graft donors, with transient mixed chimerism.

Whole-study results and caveats: Biological reproducibility was not directly addressed, but technical replication error appeared minimal. Findings come from small patient numbers and require larger validation.

Produced via immunoSEQ multiplex PCR; TCRdb's table is partial and in-frame only. The sample includes tens of thousands of clones. The germline CDR1 and CDR2 sequences are SQVTM and ANQGSEA. This CDR3 contains 14 residues. V lost 5 bases to trimming and J lost 5 bases; unmatched junction nucleotides: 6. This material consisted of CD4+ T cells from blood, taken before the transplant. The clonotype comes from a human donor who received a combined kidney and bone marrow transplant. The rearrangement links TRBV29-1 to TRBJ2-5, with TRBD2 matching over 12 bases. The covered CDR3 bases are TGCAGCGTTACGACTAGCGGGAGAGGGGAGACC. The encoded protein is CSVTTSGRGET. The whole CDR3 region reads CSVTTSGRGETQYF.